The rows below give T cell receptor beta chains drawn from one sample of a study of T-cell reconstitution after alpha-beta-depleted transplantation in children. One entry per CDR3 protein results from TCRdb running MiXCR on the PCR reads. The data show around 600,000 distinct CDR3 sequences, over 9.5% seen once. The specimen comprised PBMCs from the stem cell graft donor, sampled from the stem cell graft. These receptors were collected from a human donor who donated a stem cell graft to a child with acute myeloid leukemia. Each CDR3 is given without its conserved first and last residue.

V gene	J gene	CDR3 protein
TRBV29-1	TRBJ2-4	SVLQGGNIQY
TRBV11-3	TRBJ2-5	ASSRAGEETQY
TRBV3-1	TRBJ2-5	ASRPTIRLAGSWQETQY
TRBV12-3/TRBV12-4	TRBJ2-1	ASSLPGQGSNEQF
TRBV7-9	TRBJ1-5	ASSPYQSNQPQH
TRBV30	TRBJ1-1	AGDRVNTEAF
TRBV24-1	TRBJ2-2	ATSPPRTSGSRGELF
TRBV12-3/TRBV12-4	TRBJ2-7	ASRRDAPYEQY
TRBV7-3	TRBJ2-3	ASSPRPRADTQY
TRBV29-1	TRBJ2-5	SVAQGEETQY
TRBV7-9	TRBJ1-5	ASSLAGHQPQH
TRBV7-2	TRBJ2-1	ASSLAGFSSYNEQF
TRBV5-1	TRBJ2-7	ASRPTEALRGQY
TRBV16	TRBJ2-1	ASMLAGPGNEQF
TRBV7-8	TRBJ2-1	ASSQRGLAGSYNEQF
TRBV6-5	TRBJ2-4	ASSYSTGGRNIQY
TRBV9	TRBJ1-1	ASSSGSRTEAF
TRBV18	TRBJ2-2	ASSPFEGTGELF
TRBV5-1	TRBJ2-1	ASSLTSGKGEQF
TRBV7-8	TRBJ1-5	ASSLAKGISQPQH
TRBV18	TRBJ1-1	ASSPAGSNTEAF
TRBV20-1	TRBJ2-7	SARVTSGSNEQY
TRBV20-1	TRBJ2-1	SASPLGVEV
TRBV20-1	TRBJ2-1	SALAGQASSSYNEQF
TRBV4-2	TRBJ1-5	ASSQGGGERRYQPQH
TRBV7-3	TRBJ1-5	ASSSRGQTYNQPQH
TRBV21-1	TRBJ2-1	ASSASLEYNEQF
TRBV9	TRBJ1-3	ASSVGGQGRHRNTIY
TRBV2	TRBJ2-3	ASSTGGTGTGDTQY
TRBV20-1	TRBJ1-5	SAARQPNLSYQPQH
TRBV20-1	TRBJ1-5	SARAPTSNQPQH
TRBV12-3/TRBV12-4	TRBJ2-7	ASSGGEYEQY
TRBV6-2/TRBV6-3	TRBJ2-1	ASSYEAGAF
TRBV5-1	TRBJ2-1	ASSLALATRGEQF
TRBV27	TRBJ2-1	ASNPDGAQMSEF
TRBV27	TRBJ2-2	ASSSLAGGPEVF
TRBV6-6	TRBJ2-1	ASSSPGLSL
TRBV2	TRBJ1-2	ASGRDRNYGYT